This T cell receptor (beta chain) was profiled in a study of blood T cell repertoires in COVID-19. Libraries were prepared by immunoSEQ multiplex PCR; TCRdb keeps only in-frame clonotypes and omits some of them. The table has around 230,000 clones, approximately 84% seen once. Germline V gives CDR1 SGHRS, CDR2 YFSETQ. The CDR3 extends over 16 amino acids. Trimming stripped 0 bases from V and 5 bases from J, with 17 bases between. Specimen: peripheral blood. The sequence derives from a man aged 45-65 years with COVID-19, enrolled during active disease. The J gene is TRBJ2-5, the V gene TRBV5-1, with a possible D match to TRBD2 (5 bases). CDR3 sequence (DNA): TGCGCCAGCAGCTTGGCTAGCAGTGGCCGTGGGGAGACCCAGTACTTC. Translating it yields CASSLASSGRGETQYF. Variable domain in full (rest from reference TRBV5-1 and TRBJ2-5): KAGVTQTPRYLIKTRGQQVTLSCSPISGHRSVSWYQQTPGQGLQFLFEYFSETQRNKGNFPGRFSGRQFSNSRSEMNVSTLELGDSALYLCASSLASSGRGETQYFGPGTRLLVL.